The clone carrying this T cell receptor (beta chain) was counted only a few times. What it binds is unknown. The data stem from a study of T cells in Graves' hyperthyroidism and ophthalmopathy. An absence of ophthalmopathy progression within 18 months meant stable Graves' hyperthyroidism. General observations from the study: Separating ophthalmopathy from stable hyperthyroidism was achieved by a 13 V-J model. For ophthalmopathy, model prediction preceded onset by a median roughly 6.2 months. Among clonotypes expanded in thyroid above 0.001, most were also found in blood.

The investigators amplified TCR beta CDR3 regions from RNA transcripts. First-round RT-PCR targeting the TCR CDR3 was performed with the HTBI primer set. From the multiplex PCR reads, TCRdb called clonotypes with MiXCR, one entry per CDR3 protein. The sample lists approximately 95,000 distinct CDR3 sequences, about 40% seen once, with roughly a tenth in the top ten. Sequencing was carried out using peripheral blood or thyroid tissue (not recorded which). The sequence came from a young woman with Graves' hyperthyroidism.

CDR3 DNA sequence: TGTGCCAGCAGCTCGGACAGGGGGGACAGGCTCTATGGCTACACCTTC. Amino acid sequence: CASSSDRGDRLYGYTF. This chain connects TRBV7-2 to TRBJ1-2, with 10 bases identical to TRBD1. The J segment lost 4 bases and the V segment lost 4 bases, leaving 9 bases of the junction unmatched. CDR1 is SGHTA, CDR2 FQGNSA, per germline. The CDR3 sequence is 16 residues long.